This T cell receptor (beta chain) was recovered during a study of identifying expanded T cells in peripheral blood. Overall study findings and caveats: Technical replicates showed around 1.2 changed clones; roughly two weeks roughly 16; four weeks 19. Across healthy donors, higher total template counts meant significantly greater approximately 2-week count variance.

The CDR3 has 14 amino acids. The germline V gene encodes CDR1 MNHNY and CDR2 SVGAGI (reference sequence). The germline V and J ends were trimmed by 6 bases and 5 bases, with 14 bases remaining between them. No infections or other immune events were documented during collection. TCRdb's table, derived via immunoSEQ multiplex PCR, lists solely in-frame clones and lacks some. The sample carries more than 55,000 clones, 87% recorded once. Comment on this clone: As yet, its antigen is unknown.

The V and J genes are TRBV6-6 and TRBJ1-5; tentative D call: TRBD1 (6 bases). Sequenced input: blood. This clonotype originated in a person between 18 and 70 years old in good health. As DNA, the CDR3 is TGTGCCAGCAGGGGAACAGGGCCCGATCAGCCCCAGCATTTT. Its translation is CASRGTGPDQPQHF.